Below, one TCR beta chain is given with its context. This sample is part of a study of blood T cell repertoires in COVID-19. Source study methods: Estimates of nucleated cell counts were drawn from the amplification of reference gene primers. This table comes from immunoSEQ multiplex PCR, and its TCRdb copy is limited to in-frame clones, with some not included. D and trimming come from the DNA, and the V and J calls and clone size come from that table. This table holds about 55,000 clones, around 88% found once. The CDR3 loop spans 15 amino acids. Trimming took 2 bases from V and 3 from J, leaving 11 bases between them. Germline V CDR1 and CDR2: MDHEN, SYDVKM.

The chain combines TRBV28 with TRBJ1-3; D may be TRBD1 (5 bases). The sequencing sample was made of peripheral blood. This receptor was taken from a woman older than 75 with acute or convalescent COVID-19. The chain's CDR3 is CASSLQGLGGNTIYF. CDR3 nucleotides: TGTGCCAGCAGTTTACAGGGTCTCGGTGGAAACACCATATATTTT.